The clone carrying this T cell receptor beta chain was seen only once. What it recognizes is unknown. The data were produced by immunoSEQ multiplex PCR, yet TCRdb's version contains in-frame clones alone and is incomplete. The table shows under 600,000 clones, with about 98% occurring only once. Trimming removed 4 bases from V and 1 base from J, with 14 bases in between. Germline-derived CDR1 and CDR2 are SGDLS and YYNGEE. The CDR3 length is 15 residues. This sample is part of a study of shared clonotypes between healthy human individuals. Notes on the study in general: Despite large depth, sorted-subset datasets appeared incompletely sequenced.

CD45RO-negative CD8 cells positively selected for CCR7 made up the naive population, which excluded terminally differentiated effector memory CD45RA+ cells. The receptor comes from a man aged 25-45 years in good health. The sequenced material came from naive CD8+ T cells sorted from blood. The gene calls are TRBV9 and TRBJ2-5; no clear D. The CDR3: CASSPRGPGQETQYF. The CDR3 bases are TGTGCCAGCAGCCCACGCGGTCCAGGCCAAGAGACCCAGTACTTC.